This T cell receptor (beta chain) was documented in a study of molecular identifiers for immune sequencing clone quantification. Study-wide background: In replicates, the authors split RNA from roughly 20,000 or 100,000 naive CD8 cells five ways and sequenced four. Whole-study results and caveats: Identical TCR molecules sharing a barcode could underestimate highly expanded clone sizes. Jurkat TCR RNA spiked in from one cell reportedly remained identifiable amid approximately 970,000 naive cells. More than 97% of effector molecules, versus under 1% of naive-cell molecules, belonged to clones above 20 RNA copies.

V lost 1 base, J lost 2 bases, and 8 bases stayed unmatched. Per germline, CDR1 MDHEN and CDR2 SYDVKM. The CDR3 consists of 17 residues. This clonotype was found many times. What it recognizes is unknown. TCRdb reprocessed the PCR reads with MiXCR, giving one entry per CDR3 protein. The sample consists of tens of thousands of distinct CDR3 sequences, less than 20% of them appearing once. The sequence was obtained from a human donor in good health. Some libraries in this study had Jurkat cell RNA spiked in. The J gene is TRBJ2-1, the V gene TRBV28, with TRBD2 matching 7 bases. Input material: naive CD8+ T cells from blood, with Jurkat cell RNA spiked in. Documented subset: FACS-sorted CD8+CD4-CCR7+CD45RA+ naive T cells. CDR3 residues: CASSLSDGEGPYNEQFF. CDR3 nucleotides: TGTGCCAGCAGTTTATCGGACGGGGAGGGTCCCTACAATGAGCAGTTCTTC.